This record covers a single T cell receptor (beta chain). The protocol was immunoSEQ multiplex PCR, while the TCRdb copy is restricted to in-frame clones and leaves out a portion. Of fewer than 400,000 clones in the sample, less than 85% were seen once. The data were taken from a study of blood T cell repertoires in COVID-19. On the study more broadly: The origin of the acute and convalescent COVID-19 samples was the United States, Italy and Spain. PBMCs, B-cell-depleted T cells, or T cells were the source of the cDNA or gDNA that made up the material.

CDR3 length: 16 amino acids. Germline values: CDR1 SGHTA, CDR2 FQGTGA. After removal of 0 bases from V and 9 bases from J, the junction contained 9 bases not matched to a gene. The sample comprised peripheral blood. V and J are TRBV7-3 and TRBJ2-1; 9 bases align to TRBD2. This TCR was recovered from a woman between 18 and 29 years old with acute or convalescent COVID-19. The CDR3 region is CASSLTSGSVRAEQFF. The DNA for the CDR3 is TGTGCCAGCAGCTTAACTAGCGGGAGTGTTCGTGCTGAGCAGTTCTTC.